This TCR beta chain was identified in a study of cytomegalovirus exposure and HLA in healthy donors. Findings and caveats of the study: Some V segments could not be told apart, so they were left out, TRBV6-2 and TRBV6-3 among them.

The germline V and J ends were trimmed by 5 bases and 4 bases, with 13 bases remaining between them. This CDR3 comprises 14 residues. Germline V CDR1 and CDR2: SGHAT, FQDESV (reference sequence). A multiplex PCR was run with 60 Vbeta primers and 13 Jbeta primers. Data came from immunoSEQ multiplex PCR; TCRdb stores just in-frame clones and leaves some out. The table lists approximately 190,000 clones, 80% to 85% of them singletons. To note about this clone: Its target is unknown.

The J gene is TRBJ2-3, the V gene TRBV11-1; D perhaps matches TRBD2 (6 bases). Sequencing was carried out using PBMCs. This clonotype originated in a woman aged 45-60 years in good health and CMV-seropositive. This CDR3 is CASSGRLVADTQYF. In DNA, the CDR3 is TGTGCCAGCAGCGGTCGACTAGTAGCAGATACGCAGTATTTT.